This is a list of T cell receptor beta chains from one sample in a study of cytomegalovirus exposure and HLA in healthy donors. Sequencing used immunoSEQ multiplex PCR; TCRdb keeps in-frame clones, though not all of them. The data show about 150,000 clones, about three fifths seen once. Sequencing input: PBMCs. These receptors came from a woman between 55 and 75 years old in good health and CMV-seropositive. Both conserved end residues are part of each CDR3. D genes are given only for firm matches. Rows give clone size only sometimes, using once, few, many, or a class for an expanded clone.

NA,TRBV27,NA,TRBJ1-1,CASTLSRGDPEAFF,TGTGCCAGCACCCTATCCCGGGGGGACCCTGAAGCTTTCTTT
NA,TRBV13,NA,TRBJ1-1,CASSLGGRVTEAFF,TGTGCCAGCAGCTTAGGGGGGCGAGTTACTGAAGCTTTCTTT
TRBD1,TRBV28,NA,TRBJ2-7,CASRRTGTYEQYF,TGTGCCAGCAGGCGGACAGGGACTTACGAGCAGTACTTC
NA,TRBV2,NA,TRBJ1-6,CASSEIGGGDSPLHF,TGTGCCAGCAGTGAAATTGGGGGGGGTGATTCACCCCTCCACTTT
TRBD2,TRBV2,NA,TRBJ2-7,CASSGGSGRPNNEQYF,TGTGCCAGCAGTGGGGGTAGCGGGAGGCCGAACAACGAGCAGTACTTC
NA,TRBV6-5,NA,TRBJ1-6,CASSYSTGGDHSPLHF,TGTGCCAGCAGTTACTCAACAGGTGGTGATCACTCACCCCTCCACTTT
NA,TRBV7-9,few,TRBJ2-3,CASSPQQLSTSTDTQYF,TGTGCCAGCAGCCCCCAACAGTTATCTACTAGCACAGATACGCAGTATTTT
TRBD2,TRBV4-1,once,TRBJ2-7,CASSQVGAGLAIREQYF,TGCGCCAGCAGCCAAGTAGGCGCGGGACTAGCTATACGGGAGCAGTACTTC
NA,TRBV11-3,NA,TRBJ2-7,CASSLQGITYEQYF,TGTGCCAGCAGCTTACAGGGGATCACCTACGAGCAGTACTTC
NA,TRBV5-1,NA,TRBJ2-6,CASSLVRSGANVLTF,TGCGCCAGCAGCTTGGTTCGCTCTGGGGCCAACGTCCTGACTTTC
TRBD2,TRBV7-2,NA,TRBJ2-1,CASSYMTSGFSYNEQFF,TGTGCCAGCAGCTACATGACTAGCGGTTTCTCCTACAATGAGCAGTTCTTC
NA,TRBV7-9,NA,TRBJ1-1,CASSLSVTEAFF,TGTGCCAGCAGCTTAAGCGTCACTGAAGCTTTCTTT
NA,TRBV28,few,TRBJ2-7,CASGLSYSYEQYF,TGTGCCAGCGGACTTTCCTACTCCTACGAGCAGTACTTC
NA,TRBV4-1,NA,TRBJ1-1,CASSHRNNMGGTNMNTEAFF,TGCGCCAGCAGCCACCGCAACAACATGGGGGGGACTAATATGAACACTGAAGCTTTCTTT
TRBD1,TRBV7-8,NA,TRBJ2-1,CASSFRDSALNNEQFF,TGTGCCAGCAGCTTCAGGGACAGCGCCCTCAACAATGAGCAGTTCTTC
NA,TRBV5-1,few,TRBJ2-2,CASSFQGNQNGGELFF,TGCGCCAGCAGCTTCCAGGGGAATCAAAACGGCGGGGAGCTGTTTTTT
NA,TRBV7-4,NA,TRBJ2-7,CASSLIAISSYEQYF,TGTGCCAGCAGCCTCATAGCGATTAGCTCCTACGAGCAGTACTTC
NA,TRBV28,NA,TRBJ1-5,CASSSGGGEQPQHF,TGTGCCAGCAGCAGTGGGGGGGGAGAGCAGCCCCAGCATTTT
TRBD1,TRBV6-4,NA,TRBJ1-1,CASSHGQGRAEAFF,TGTGCCAGCAGCCACGGACAGGGTAGGGCTGAAGCTTTCTTT
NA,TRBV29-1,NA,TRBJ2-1,CSVEGTKGNEQFF,TGCAGCGTTGAAGGGACTAAGGGAAATGAGCAGTTCTTC
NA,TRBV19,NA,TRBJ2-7,CASSIGGRAYEQYF,TGTGCCAGTAGTATAGGAGGCAGAGCCTACGAGCAGTACTTC
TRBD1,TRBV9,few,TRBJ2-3,CASSARQGEDTQYF,TGTGCCAGCAGCGCCCGACAGGGCGAGGATACGCAGTATTTT
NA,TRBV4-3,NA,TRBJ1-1,CASSQGGRGVNTEAFF,TGCGCCAGCAGCCAAGGGGGGAGGGGCGTGAACACTGAAGCTTTCTTT
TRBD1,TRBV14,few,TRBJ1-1,CASSQRGQGAGTEAFF,TGTGCCAGCAGCCAGAGAGGACAGGGGGCGGGCACTGAAGCTTTCTTT
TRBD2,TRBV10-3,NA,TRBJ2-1,CAISESSREVYYNEQFF,TGTGCCATCAGTGAGTCTTCGCGGGAGGTCTACTACAATGAGCAGTTCTTC
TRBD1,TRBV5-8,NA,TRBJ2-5,CASSLRDRGWETQYF,TGTGCCAGCAGCTTGAGGGACAGGGGATGGGAGACCCAGTACTTC
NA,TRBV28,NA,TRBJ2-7,CASSFPNYEQYF,TGTGCCAGCAGTTTTCCCAATTACGAGCAGTACTTC
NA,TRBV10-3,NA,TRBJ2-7,CAIRPPQGDEQYF,TGTGCCATCAGACCCCCACAGGGCGACGAGCAGTACTTC
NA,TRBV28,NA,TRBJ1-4,CASSLWGSATNEKLFF,TGTGCCAGCAGTTTATGGGGCAGTGCAACTAATGAAAAACTGTTTTTT
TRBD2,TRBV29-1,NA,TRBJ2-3,CSVRTSRYTQYF,TGCAGCGTTCGGACTAGCAGGTATACGCAGTATTTT
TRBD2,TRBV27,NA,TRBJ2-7,CASSFLGTSDEQYF,TGTGCCAGCAGTTTTTTAGGGACTAGCGACGAGCAGTACTTC
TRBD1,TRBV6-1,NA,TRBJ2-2,CASSGGQQTGELFF,TGTGCCAGCAGTGGGGGACAGCAGACCGGGGAGCTGTTTTTT
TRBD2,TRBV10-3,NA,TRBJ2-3,CAISPSPGTSGATDTQYF,TGTGCCATCAGTCCGTCGCCCGGGACTAGCGGCGCAACAGATACGCAGTATTTT
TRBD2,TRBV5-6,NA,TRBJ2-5,CASSSDPYSGSLETQYF,TGTGCCAGCAGCTCTGACCCCTATAGCGGGAGTCTAGAGACCCAGTACTTC
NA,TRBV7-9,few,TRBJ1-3,CASSFGQLSGNTIYF,TGTGCCAGCAGCTTCGGACAGCTCTCTGGAAACACCATATATTTT
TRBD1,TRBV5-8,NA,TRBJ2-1,CASTLGQGYNEQFF,TGTGCCAGCACCCTGGGACAGGGCTACAATGAGCAGTTCTTC
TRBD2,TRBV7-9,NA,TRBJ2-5,CASSLGLAGGTGETQYF,TGTGCCAGCAGCCTGGGACTAGCGGGAGGGACTGGAGAGACCCAGTACTTC
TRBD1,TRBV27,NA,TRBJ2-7,CASSSTTGVSYEQYF,TGTGCCAGCAGTAGCACGACAGGGGTGTCCTACGAGCAGTACTTC
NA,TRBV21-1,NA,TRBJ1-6,CATPQSGTRYNSPLHF,TGTGCCACCCCTCAATCCGGGACAAGATATAATTCACCCCTCCACTTT
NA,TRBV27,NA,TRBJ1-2,CASREGNGYTF,TGTGCCAGCAGGGAGGGAAATGGCTACACCTTC
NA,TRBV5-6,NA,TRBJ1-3,CASSLIVPTGYSGNTIYF,TGTGCCAGCAGCTTAATCGTTCCGACAGGTTACTCTGGAAACACCATATATTTT
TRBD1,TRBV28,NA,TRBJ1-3,CASSLNDRASPLLNTIYF,TGTGCCAGCAGTTTAAACGACAGGGCCTCACCTCTCTTAAACACCATATATTTT
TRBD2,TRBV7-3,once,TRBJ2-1,CASSFGAGASNEQFF,TGTGCCAGCAGCTTTGGAGCGGGAGCAAGCAATGAGCAGTTCTTC
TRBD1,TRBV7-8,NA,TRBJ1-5,CASSGGQGPSSNQPQHF,TGTGCCAGCAGCGGGGGACAGGGGCCTTCCTCCAATCAGCCCCAGCATTTT
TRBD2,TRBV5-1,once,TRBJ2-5,CASSTGLAGVGQETLYF,TGCGCCAGCAGCACCGGACTAGCGGGAGTGGGACAAGAGACCCTGTACTTC
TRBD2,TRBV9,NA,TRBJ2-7,CASSVGTSGRAYEQYF,TGTGCCAGCAGCGTGGGAACTAGCGGGAGGGCCTACGAGCAGTACTTC
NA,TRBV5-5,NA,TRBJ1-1,CASDAGAREAFF,TGTGCCTCCGATGCAGGGGCCCGGGAAGCTTTCTTT
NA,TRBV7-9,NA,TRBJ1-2,CASSLSGRVVDGYTF,TGTGCCAGCAGCTTATCGGGCAGGGTTGTGGATGGCTACACCTTC
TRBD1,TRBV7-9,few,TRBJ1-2,CASTVDRANYGYTF,TGTGCCAGCACCGTCGACAGGGCTAACTATGGCTACACCTTC
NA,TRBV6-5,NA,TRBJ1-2,CASTHKATGYGYTF,TGTGCCAGCACCCACAAGGCGACGGGCTATGGCTACACCTTC
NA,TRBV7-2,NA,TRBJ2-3,CASSLSAGTTDTQYF,TGTGCCAGCAGCTTATCGGCGGGGACCACAGATACGCAGTATTTT
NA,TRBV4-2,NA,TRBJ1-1,CASSQPRRGVNTEAFF,TGTGCCAGCAGCCAGCCCCGGAGGGGAGTGAACACTGAAGCTTTCTTT
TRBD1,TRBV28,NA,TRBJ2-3,CASSLIDRGFTDTQYF,TGTGCCAGCAGTTTAATAGACAGGGGCTTTACAGATACGCAGTATTTT
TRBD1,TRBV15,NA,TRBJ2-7,CATSRDGTGGSYEQYF,TGTGCCACCAGCAGAGATGGCACAGGGGGGTCCTACGAGCAGTACTTC